A selection of T cell receptor beta chains follows, all from one sample in a study of identical twins. TCRdb ran MiXCR on the 5' RACE reads and lists one entry per CDR3 protein. The table lists roughly 350,000 distinct CDR3 sequences, over 9% of them singletons. This sample was also put to use in a study of yellow fever vaccine responses in identical twins.

The material sequenced was CD8+ T cells sorted from blood. These receptors were collected from a young woman in good health. CDR3s include the opening cysteine and the closing phenylalanine or tryptophan. A D gene is named only where the DNA matches it firmly. Only some rows state a clone size, as once, few, many or a class for expanded clones.

TGTGCCAGCAGCTTATCTGCGGGGCGGGGGCAGTATTTT,CASSLSAGRGQYF,TRBV11-2,NA,few,TRBJ2-3
TGTGCCAGCAGCCCCTATTGGGAAGCGAACACTGAAGCTTTCTTT,CASSPYWEANTEAFF,TRBV7-9,NA,few,TRBJ1-1
TGCAGCGTTGAGACGGGGTATGGCTACACCTTC,CSVETGYGYTF,TRBV29-1,NA,few,TRBJ1-2
TGTGCCAGCAGCCAAGGGTCGAAAGTGGCCCAGTACTTC,CASSQGSKVAQYF,TRBV7-9,NA,NA,TRBJ2-5
TGTGCCAGTAGCGGGACACCCTACGAGCAGTACTTC,CASSGTPYEQYF,TRBV19,NA,few,TRBJ2-7
TGTGCCAGCAGCGTAGGGTCCTCAGATACGCAGTATTTT,CASSVGSSDTQYF,TRBV9,NA,few,TRBJ2-3
TGCAGTGCTAGACACGGGACTAGCGGTTACAATGAGCAGTTCTTC,CSARHGTSGYNEQFF,TRBV20-1,TRBD2,NA,TRBJ2-1
TGTGCCAGCAGCCCCAGGGTAGCGGGGGGGCCAAATGAGCAGTTCTTC,CASSPRVAGGPNEQFF,TRBV7-8,TRBD2,few,TRBJ2-1
TGTGCCAGCAGCACGGGACAGTTTAACTATGGCTACACCTTC,CASSTGQFNYGYTF,TRBV12-3/TRBV12-4,TRBD1,few,TRBJ1-2
TGTGCCAGCAGTTTGCGGGCTAGCTCCTACAATGAGCAGTTCTTC,CASSLRASSYNEQFF,TRBV28,NA,few,TRBJ2-1
TGTGCCAGCAGCGTAGGGTCGGTTGCCTCCTACGAGCAGTACTTC,CASSVGSVASYEQYF,TRBV9,NA,NA,TRBJ2-7
TGTGCCAGCAGCTCTAGGGCAGAGGTGTGGGGACCCCAAGAGACCCGGTACTTC,CASSSRAEVWGPQETRYF,TRBV7-8,NA,NA,TRBJ2-5
TGTGCCACCGGTACTAGCGGGGTCGGAGGGACAGATACGCAGTATTTT,CATGTSGVGGTDTQYF,TRBV24-1,TRBD2,few,TRBJ2-3
TGTGCCAGCAGTTTATTTTGGGCAGGGCCTGAAGCTTTCTTT,CASSLFWAGPEAFF,TRBV12-3/TRBV12-4,NA,many,TRBJ1-1
TGCAGTGCTAGAGTACCCGTTGGGGTCGGGGCCCCCTATGGCTACACCTTC,CSARVPVGVGAPYGYTF,TRBV20-1,NA,many,TRBJ1-2
TGTGCCAGCAGGCGCTTCACAGATACGCAGTATTTT,CASRRFTDTQYF,TRBV12-3/TRBV12-4,NA,many,TRBJ2-3
TGCGCCAGCAGCTTCCCGGACAGCCTTTATGGCTACACCTTC,CASSFPDSLYGYTF,TRBV5-1,NA,many,TRBJ1-2
TGTGCCAGCAGGGTAGACAGGACGGCCTACAATGAGCAGTTCTTC,CASRVDRTAYNEQFF,TRBV2,NA,few,TRBJ2-1
TGTGCCAGCAGTACTAGCGGGAGGATGTACAATGAGCAGTTCTTC,CASSTSGRMYNEQFF,TRBV12-3/TRBV12-4,TRBD2,many,TRBJ2-1
TGTGCCAGCAAACACCAGTCAAAGAATGAAAAACTGTTTTTT,CASKHQSKNEKLFF,TRBV11-2,NA,few,TRBJ1-4
TGCGCCAGCAGCCAAGGGGACGTAGCGGGAGTGGTTGAGCAGTTCTTC,CASSQGDVAGVVEQFF,TRBV4-1,TRBD2,NA,TRBJ2-1
TGCGCCAGCAGCCCGGGACTTGGGAGCGAGCAGTACTTC,CASSPGLGSEQYF,TRBV5-1,NA,many,TRBJ2-7
TGTGCCAGCAGCTTAGCGGGTGAGACAGGGCCCTCCTACGAGCAGTACTTC,CASSLAGETGPSYEQYF,TRBV7-8,TRBD1,NA,TRBJ2-7
TGTGCCAGCAGTAGCGGACTAGCGGGCTCTAGCACAGATACGCAGTATTTT,CASSSGLAGSSTDTQYF,TRBV28,TRBD2,NA,TRBJ2-3
TGTGCCAGCAGCCGGAGGCCGGGGAATGAGCAGTTCTTC,CASSRRPGNEQFF,TRBV7-9,NA,NA,TRBJ2-1
TGCGCCAGCAGCTTGGGCAGACAGAACACTGAAGCTTTCTTT,CASSLGRQNTEAFF,TRBV5-1,NA,many,TRBJ1-1
TGCAGTGCTAGTGATCCCCTCACTGTCTATGGCTACACCTTC,CSASDPLTVYGYTF,TRBV20-1,NA,NA,TRBJ1-2
TGTGCCATCAGTGAGTCGGAATTGTCGACAGGGGGAACCTACGAGCAGTACTTC,CAISESELSTGGTYEQYF,TRBV10-3,TRBD1,NA,TRBJ2-7
TGTGCCAGCAGCCAAGAGTTCTATAGCGGGGGAATAGGGGTGACCCAGTACTTC,CASSQEFYSGGIGVTQYF,TRBV3-1,TRBD2,NA,TRBJ2-5
TGTGCCAGCAGCCGGACTAGCGGCTACAATGAGCAGTTCTTC,CASSRTSGYNEQFF,TRBV11-2,TRBD2,many,TRBJ2-1
TGTGCCAGCAGTGAGTTAGCGGGACCCAACAATGAGCAGTTCTTC,CASSELAGPNNEQFF,TRBV6-1,TRBD2,NA,TRBJ2-1
TGCAGTGCTAGAGATGGGGCTAGCGGGAGAGACACAGATACGCAGTATTTT,CSARDGASGRDTDTQYF,TRBV20-1,TRBD2,NA,TRBJ2-3
TGCGCCAGCAGCTTGGAGGCCCCGGGACTAGCGCTAAATGAGCAGTTCTTC,CASSLEAPGLALNEQFF,TRBV5-1,TRBD2,few,TRBJ2-1
TGCAGTGCACTCACATTCGATGGAACGAACACCGGGGAGCTGTTTTTT,CSALTFDGTNTGELFF,TRBV20-1,NA,NA,TRBJ2-2
TGTGCCAGCCAGGGGGACGGTAACTATGGCTACACCTTC,CASQGDGNYGYTF,TRBV7-9,TRBD1,NA,TRBJ1-2
TGTGCCAGCAGTGAACAGCGCAATGAGCAGTTCTTC,CASSEQRNEQFF,TRBV2,NA,NA,TRBJ2-1
TGCGCCAGCAGCCTCGAACCAACTATGGCAGGGTATAGCAATCAGCCCCAGCATTTT,CASSLEPTMAGYSNQPQHF,TRBV4-1,NA,few,TRBJ1-5
TGTGCCAGCAGCCCCGGGACTTTCAATGAGCAGTTCTTC,CASSPGTFNEQFF,TRBV27,NA,NA,TRBJ2-1
TGTGCCAGCAGCGCCTGGACAGGCTGGGAGACCCAGTACTTC,CASSAWTGWETQYF,TRBV5-5,TRBD1,many,TRBJ2-5
TGTGCCAGCAGCGTAGGGACTCTCGAGGAACGGTATACGCAGTATTTT,CASSVGTLEERYTQYF,TRBV9,NA,few,TRBJ2-3
TGCGCCAGCAGCCCCGGGACTAGCGGGAGGGCCTACGAGCAGTACTTC,CASSPGTSGRAYEQYF,TRBV5-1,TRBD2,NA,TRBJ2-7
TGCAGTGCTAGAGATCCCCAGGGGGAGCATGGCTACACCTTC,CSARDPQGEHGYTF,TRBV20-1,TRBD1,many,TRBJ1-2
TGTGCCAGCAGCCAAGATGTAAGAAATGGCTACACCTTC,CASSQDVRNGYTF,TRBV3-1,NA,few,TRBJ1-2
TGTGCCAGCAGCCAAGGGGGAGGGGGCGTCACTGAAGCTTTCTTT,CASSQGGGGVTEAFF,TRBV3-1,TRBD1,few,TRBJ1-1
TGTGCCAGCACCCCTCCCGTGAACACCGGGGAGCTGTTTTTT,CASTPPVNTGELFF,TRBV12-3/TRBV12-4,NA,few,TRBJ2-2
TGTGCCAGCAGCTTATCTCACGGGATTGAGCAGTTCTTC,CASSLSHGIEQFF,TRBV7-9,NA,few,TRBJ2-1